Shown below are 18 T cell receptor beta chains from a single sample sequenced in a study of graft-versus-host responses after intestinal transplantation. The antigens for these receptors are not known. This table comes from immunoSEQ multiplex PCR, and its TCRdb copy is limited to in-frame clones, with some not included. This table has 55,000 to 65,000 clones, almost 95% appearing once. Sequencing was performed on unstimulated CD4+ T cells sorted from spleen or lymph node cells, taken before transplant. Source of these receptors: a human donor who was the organ donor for an intestinal transplant.

Concerning this clone itself: Other DNA sequences within the sample encode an identical CDR3. The chain has TRBV7-2 and TRBJ2-2, with 7 bases matching TRBD2. Germline lookup yields CDR1 SGHTA and CDR2 FQGNSA. The CDR3 covers 15 residues. The trim removed 3 bases at V and 3 bases at J, leaving 4 bases unmatched. The DNA for the CDR3 is TGTGCCAGCAGCTTTCGGCTAGCGGACACCGGGGAGCTGTTTTTT. This encodes CASSFRLADTGELFF.

Only one count was recorded for this clone. V usage is TRBV7-3 and J usage is TRBJ1-1, with D uncertain. The V gene lost 1 base and the J gene lost 4 bases, with 7 bases spanning the gap. This CDR3 contains 13 residues. Per the germline V gene, CDR1 is SGHTA and CDR2 is FQGTGA. The CDR3 is CASSLKISTEAFF. DNA of the CDR3: TGTGCCAGCAGCTTAAAGATAAGCACTGAAGCTTTCTTT.

The chain employs TRBV4-2 and TRBJ1-5; tentatively, D is TRBD1 (5 bases). CDR3 length equals 16 residues. The V gene's germline CDR1 is LGHNA and CDR2 YNFKEQ. V gave up 4 bases and J gave up 1 base, with 14 bases separating them. CDR3 nucleotide sequence: TGTGCCAGCAGCCCGTATGGGGGAGGGAGCAATCAGCCCCAGCATTTT. The encoded protein is CASSPYGGGSNQPQHF.

Written as DNA, the CDR3 is TGTGCCAGCAGCTCCCCGCCTGCGAACACCGGGGAGCTGTTTTTT. This codes for CASSSPPANTGELFF. The V and J genes are TRBV11-1 and TRBJ2-2; D ambiguous. This CDR3 is built from 15 residues. CDR1 is SGHAT, CDR2 FQDESV, per germline (reference sequence). Between the trimmed V and J ends, which lost 4 bases and 0 bases, there was a span of 9 bases.

The chain employs TRBV14 and TRBJ1-2; 7 nucleotides agree with TRBD1. The CDR3 is 12 residues long. Germline-derived CDR1 and CDR2 are SGHDN and FVKESK. J lost 8 bases, V lost 2 bases, and 2 bases had no gene match. CDR3 DNA sequence: TGTGCCAGCAGCCAAAGGGACAGCGGCTACACCTTC. Translated, it gives CASSQRDSGYTF.

The genes are TRBV4-2 and TRBJ2-7, with 10 positions matching TRBD1. The CDR3 has 16 residues. Germline-derived CDR1 and CDR2 are LGHNA and YNFKEQ. J lost 3 bases, V lost 1 base, and 6 bases had no gene match. This CDR3 reads CASSQVDGTGVYEQYF. Written as DNA, the CDR3 is TGTGCCAGCAGCCAAGTGGACGGGACAGGGGTCTACGAGCAGTACTTC.

This rearrangement joins TRBV11-3 to TRBJ2-3; TRBD1 matches at 9 bases. The CDR3 covers 16 residues. V lost 4 bases and J lost 2; bases outside the gene matches: 7. Per germline, CDR1 SGHNT and CDR2 YENEEA. The DNA for the CDR3 is TGTGCCAGCAGCTCGGGACAGGGTCATCTCACAGATACGCAGTATTTT. It encodes CASSSGQGHLTDTQYF.

The chain joins TRBV5-7 to TRBJ2-7, with a tentative D call TRBD2 (5 bases). TRBV5-7 has ORF status, its function being uncertain. Trimming left V 2 bases short and J 7 bases short, with 13 bases between. CDR3 length equals 13 residues. CDR3: CASSLVGGSEQYF. The CDR3 DNA follows: TGTGCCAGCAGCTTAGTCGGAGGTTCAGAGCAGTACTTC.

There are a few counts of this clone. The chain joins TRBV5-1 to TRBJ1-2, with a tentative D call TRBD1 (5 bases). CDR1 SGHRS and CDR2 YFSETQ come from the germline V gene. The CDR3 spans 13 residues. Deletions cut 0 bases from V and 4 bases from J, with 7 bases between. CDR3 sequence reads: CASSLDGTYGYTF. CDR3 sequence (DNA): TGCGCCAGCAGCTTGGACGGGACCTATGGCTACACCTTC.

V is TRBV5-5 and J is TRBJ1-2; 10 bases are shared with TRBD1. V shed 4 bases and J 6 bases; nucleotides not matched to a gene: 18. From germline, CDR1 is SGHKS and CDR2 YYEKEE (reference sequence). This CDR3 has 18 amino acids. DNA for the CDR3: TGTGCCAGCAGCCACCCCACGAGACAGGGGGCCTCACGGGATGGCTACACCTTC. Its translation: CASSHPTRQGASRDGYTF.

The chain carries TRBV11-2 and TRBJ2-2, with TRBD2 matching 8 bases. The CDR3 is made up of 16 amino acids. V was clipped by 0 bases and J by 3 bases; unmatched bases: 3. Germline CDR1 reads SGHAT; CDR2 reads FQNNGV. CDR3 nucleotides: TGTGCCAGCAGCTTAGACGGGGGGGGCCACACCGGGGAGCTGTTTTTT. Amino acid sequence: CASSLDGGGHTGELFF.

The chain is built from TRBV23-1 and TRBJ2-2, with TRBD1 matching 8 bases. TRBV23-1 is an ORF, with its function uncertain. The junction had 9 bases not matched to a gene; V was cut back by 0 bases and J by 6 bases. The CDR3 extends over 17 amino acids. The CDR3 DNA reads TGCGCCAGCAGTCAATCATCCAGGGGGCTACGCGCCGGGGAGCTGTTTTTT. This gives the protein CASSQSSRGLRAGELFF.

The J gene is TRBJ2-7, the V gene TRBV20-1, with D possibly matching TRBD1 (6 bases). The CDR3 contains 10 residues. The V and J ends lost 1 base and 12 bases respectively, with 10 bases between them. Germline CDR1 is DFQATT and CDR2 is SNEGSKA (reference sequence). This chain's CDR3 is CSARVDRMYF. The CDR3 DNA reads TGCAGTGCTAGAGTGGACAGAATGTACTTC.

The chain couples TRBV30 to TRBJ1-2, with D possibly matching TRBD1 (6 bases). Trimming stripped 2 bases from V and 4 bases from J, with 11 bases between. This CDR3 has 13 residues. Germline CDR1 is GTSNPN and CDR2 is SVGIG (reference sequence). The CDR3 nucleotides read TGTGCCTGGAGTCAGGGGTCGACCTATGGCTACACCTTC. Its protein is CAWSQGSTYGYTF.

V gene TRBV19 combines with J gene TRBJ2-6; D not resolved. CDR3 size: 14 residues. Germline V gives CDR1 LNHDA, CDR2 SQIVND (reference sequence). Trimming removed 3 bases from V and 3 bases from J, with 6 bases in between. In nucleotides, the CDR3 is TGTGCCAGTAGTATCCCGTATGGGGCCAACGTCCTGACTTTC. This sequence encodes CASSIPYGANVLTF. Variable domain in full (rest from reference TRBV19 and TRBJ2-6): DGGITQSPKYLFRKEGQNVTLSCEQNLNHDAMYWYRQDPGQGLRLIYYSQIVNDFQKGDIAEGYSVSREKKESFPLTVTSAQKNPTAFYLCASSIPYGANVLTFGAGSRLTVL.

This clone was counted once. This chain uses TRBV21-1 with TRBJ1-3. TRBV21-1 corresponds to a pseudogene. The CDR3 is made up of 15 amino acids. CDR3 coding DNA: TGTGCCAGCAGCAAAGGAGAGGGTTCTGGAAACACCATATATTTT. Its translation: CASSKGEGSGNTIYF.

Written as DNA, the CDR3 is TGTGCCAGCAGCCGGCGGGGACTTACCTACAATGAGCAGTTCTTC. Protein: CASSRRGLTYNEQFF. The chain uses TRBV5-6 and TRBJ2-1, with D maybe TRBD2 (6 bases). This CDR3 is 15 amino acids long. V was shortened by 4 bases and J by 2 bases, with 13 bases between the two germline ends. In germline, CDR1 is SGHDT, CDR2 YYEEEE. Variable domain in full (rest from reference TRBV5-6 and TRBJ2-1): DAGVTQSPTHLIKTRGQQVTLRCSPKSGHDTVSWYQQALGQGPQFIFQYYEEEERQRGNFPDRFSGHQFPNYSSELNVNALLLGDSALYLCASSRRGLTYNEQFFGPGTRLTVL.

Regarding this clone: At one end, the junction sequence differs from germline, possibly due to a read error. The V call is TRBV6-5, the J call TRBJ2-2; perhaps TRBD2 as D (6 bases). Germline V gives CDR1 MNHEY, CDR2 SVGAGI. There are 15 residues in the CDR3. The CDR3 reads CASRRTGEVTRELFF. The CDR3, as DNA: TGTGCCAGCAGACGTACCGGGGAGGTCACCCGGGAGCTGTTTTTT.